This TCR beta chain was observed in a study of T cell repertoires in cytomegalovirus infection (dated by TCRdb to 2018 to 2020). Background on the whole study: The HLA type of each donor mattered for the analysis, because public TCR beta signatures pointed to carriage of CMV infection along with the matching HLA type.

This clonotype was counted a few times. The antigen this receptor binds is unknown. Base-call qualities are not available, and no considerably larger clone is one nucleotide away. Sequencing instrument: Illumina HiSeq 1500. TCRdb passed the public sequencing reads through fastp at Q25 and MiXCR, retaining productive beta sequences. Each record represents a unique CDR3 protein, reported with the most common genes and DNA among its rows. Across this sample there are hundreds of thousands of distinct CDR3 sequences, with approximately 10% seen only once. The ten largest clones add up to 2.5% of the sample. The germline V gene provides CDR1 MDHEN and CDR2 SYDVKM. Taken from cysteine to phenylalanine, the CDR3 has 15 residues. The only DNA kept is the CDR3, 45 bases in frame from the first base. Trimming costs V 5 bases and J 3 bases, and their ends lie 16 bases apart. Results the study describes overall, beyond this receptor: In both this cohort and an independent cohort of 350 to 400 donors, the cumulative frequency of public TCR beta family members distinguished carriers of CMV infection plus the relevant HLA type. The ex vivo response was dominated by HLA-C-restricted CMV-specific TCR beta clonotypes, and the single most frequent clonotype in two of eight donors was supplied by these HLA-C-restricted clonotypes.

The sequencing sample was made of PBMCs. This receptor was identified in a human donor in good health (CMV status not recorded). Some clones in this sample may be carry-over from other donors' samples. The chain employs TRBV28 and TRBJ2-5; TRBD1 could be the D gene, as 6 bases match. The CDR3 region has the sequence CASSRAGRGEETQYF. The sequenced DNA is TGTGCCAGCAGTCGCGCTGGCAGGGGCGAAGAGACCCAGTACTTC.